Following are 32 T cell receptor beta chains from one sample sequenced in a study of blood T cell repertoires in COVID-19. Sequenced by immunoSEQ multiplex PCR; TCRdb stores in-frame clones only, minus some. The repertoire holds about 110,000 clones, with over 75% as singletons. The sequenced sample consisted of peripheral blood. The receptors come from a man aged 45 to 65 with acute or convalescent COVID-19.

The chain links TRBV6-5 to TRBJ1-5; 12 bases line up with TRBD1. Per the germline V gene, CDR1 is MNHEY and CDR2 is SVGAGI. V trimming: 7 bases; J trimming: 7 bases; junction bases outside the gene matches: 8. There are 15 residues in the CDR3. Here the CDR3 reads CASIGTGGVGQPQHF. The CDR3 DNA reads as TGTGCCAGCATCGGGACAGGGGGCGTGGGACAGCCCCAGCATTTT.

The sample holds one count of this clone. One end of the junction is discordant with germline, which a read error may explain. The chain recombines TRBV7-7 with TRBJ1-3; no reliable D call. The length of the CDR3 is 16 residues. The V gene's germline CDR1 is SSHAT and CDR2 FNYEAQ (reference sequence). Here the CDR3 DNA reads TGTGCTAGCAGCTTAGGCCCAGGCTACTCTGGAAACACCATATATTTT. This codes for CASSLGPGYSGNTIYF.

This chain joins TRBV9 and TRBJ2-2, with 10 bases aligning to TRBD2. CDR3 length equals 16 residues. Trimming at V came to 4 bases and at J to 3 bases, leaving 6 bases not matched to a gene. CDR1 SGDLS and CDR2 YYNGEE come from the germline V gene. The CDR3 DNA sequence: TGTGCCAGCAGCTCTAGCGGGGGATATCACACCGGGGAGCTGTTTTTT. It translates to CASSSSGGYHTGELFF.

The sample holds one count of this clone. The V gene is TRBV24-1, the J gene TRBJ2-2, with D possibly being TRBD1 (5 bases). The germline V gene has CDR1 KGHDR and CDR2 SFDVKD. The CDR3 totals 14 residues. With 5 bases removed from V and 1 base from J, the gap between germline ends came to 7 bases. In nucleotides, the CDR3 is TGTGCCACCAGTGGAAGGGGGAACACCGGGGAGCTGTTTTTT. This codes for CATSGRGNTGELFF.

The chain combines TRBV5-5 with TRBJ2-3, with a weak D call TRBD1 (6 bases). The germline V gene has CDR1 SGHKS and CDR2 YYEKEE (reference sequence). This CDR3 is 15 amino acids long. Trimming cost V 1 base and J 3 bases, with 12 bases left between them. The CDR3 sequence: CASSLYRQGTDTQYF. As DNA, the CDR3 is TGTGCCAGCAGCTTGTATCGCCAGGGGACAGATACGCAGTATTTT. Supplemented by reference TRBV5-5 and TRBJ2-3, the full variable domain reads DAGVTQSPTHLIKTRGQQVTLRCSPISGHKSVSWYQQVLGQGPQFIFQYYEKEERGRGNFPDRFSARQFPNYSSELNVNALLLGDSALYLCASSLYRQGTDTQYFGPGTRLTVL.

The chain recombines TRBV9 with TRBJ2-5, with a tentative D call TRBD2 (5 bases). Germline V gene data show CDR1 as SGDLS and CDR2 as YYNGEE. The CDR3 consists of 15 residues. V was shortened by 0 bases and J by 5 bases, with 14 bases between the two germline ends. In DNA, the CDR3 is TGTGCCAGCAGCGTAGGAACCGGGAACGCCGAGACCCAGTACTTC. Translation gives CASSVGTGNAETQYF. The entire variable domain, with the rest obtained from reference TRBV9 and TRBJ2-5, is as follows: DSGVTQTPKHLITATGQRVTLRCSPRSGDLSVYWYQQSLDQGLQFLIQYYNGEERAKGNILERFSAQQFPDLHSELNLSSLELGDSALYFCASSVGTGNAETQYFGPGTRLLVL.

V gene TRBV5-1 combines with J gene TRBJ2-2; 7 nucleotides line up with TRBD1. The CDR3 runs to 18 residues. The V gene's germline CDR1 is SGHRS and CDR2 YFSETQ. V lost 4 bases and J lost 1; bases outside the gene matches: 13. CDR3 DNA: TGCGCCAGCAGCGCGGCCCCTCAGACAGGGAGGAACACCGGGGAGCTGTTTTTT. Its protein product is CASSAAPQTGRNTGELFF.

This chain joins TRBV30 and TRBJ1-1, with 7 positions matching TRBD1. V lost 2 bases to trimming and J lost 6 bases; unmatched junction nucleotides: 3. CDR3 length equals 12 residues. Germline CDR1 reads GTSNPN; CDR2 reads SVGIG (reference sequence). CDR3 coding DNA: TGTGCCTGGAGTAGGGGGCTAGCTGAAGCTTTCTTT. It codes for CAWSRGLAEAFF.

CDR3 region: CASSLKGTGPYEQYF. The DNA of the CDR3 is TGTGCCAGCAGCTTAAAAGGGACAGGTCCCTACGAGCAGTACTTC. The chain carries TRBV7-8 and TRBJ2-7; 8 nucleotides agree with TRBD1. Germline trimming cut 2 bases from V and 2 bases from J; bases unmatched to any gene: 5. The CDR3 loop spans 15 amino acids. The germline V gene has CDR1 SGHVS and CDR2 FQNEAQ.

J is TRBJ2-1 and V is TRBV5-1; D is uncertain. Between the trimmed V and J ends, which lost 4 bases and 3 bases, there was a span of 11 bases. The CDR3 consists of 14 residues. Per germline, CDR1 SGHRS and CDR2 YFSETQ. CDR3 amino acids: CASSNMSYYNEQFF. The CDR3 DNA reads as TGCGCCAGCAGCAATATGAGCTACTACAATGAGCAGTTCTTC.

The CDR3 is CASSLGPSWGPNNEQFF. The CDR3 region has the DNA TGTGCCAGCAGCTTAGGGCCTAGCTGGGGGCCAAACAATGAGCAGTTCTTC. This chain connects TRBV11-2 to TRBJ2-1; D is perhaps TRBD1 (6 bases). Germline CDR1 is SGHAT and CDR2 is FQNNGV. The CDR3 length is 17 residues. Trimming left V 1 base short and J 5 bases short, with 18 bases between.

The rearrangement uses TRBV15 and TRBJ1-3, with D hard to call. V lost 0 bases and J 4 bases, leaving 13 bases between the germline ends. Per the germline V gene, CDR1 is LNHNV and CDR2 is YYDKDF (reference sequence). The CDR3 is 16 amino acids. For the CDR3, the DNA is TGTGCCACCAGCAGAGACACGGAGTTCGCAGGAAACACCATATATTTT. This sequence encodes CATSRDTEFAGNTIYF. The complete variable domain, with remaining parts taken from reference TRBV15 and TRBJ1-3, reads DAMVIQNPRYQVTQFGKPVTLSCSQTLNHNVMYWYQQKSSQAPKLLFHYYDKDFNNEADTPDNFQSRRPNTSFCFLDIRSPGLGDTAMYLCATSRDTEFAGNTIYFGEGSWLTVV.

The chain employs TRBV10-3 and TRBJ2-1, with D possibly TRBD1 on 5 matching bases. The ends were cut back, 3 bases at V and 7 bases at J, with 7 bases in the middle. CDR1 is ENHRY and CDR2 is SYGVKD in the germline V gene. The CDR3 is 12 amino acids. The CDR3 nucleotides are TGTGCCATCAGTGAAAAGGGGAATGAGCAGTTCTTC. It translates to CAISEKGNEQFF.

The chain recombines TRBV5-5 with TRBJ2-4; 7 bases line up with TRBD1. The CDR3 has 13 amino acids. The junction had 7 bases not matched to a gene; V was cut back by 4 bases and J by 9 bases. CDR1 is SGHKS, CDR2 YYEKEE, per germline (reference sequence). The CDR3 here is CASSGAQGRIQYF. CDR3 sequence (DNA): TGTGCCAGCAGCGGAGCACAGGGGCGCATTCAGTACTTC.

This chain connects TRBV29-1 to TRBJ1-1; no clear D. Trimming took 5 bases from V and 1 from J, leaving 11 bases between them. This CDR3 has 13 residues. Germline assignment: CDR1 SQVTM and CDR2 ANQGSEA. CDR3 nucleotides: TGCAGCGTTTCAGGCACCCGGAACACTGAAGCTTTCTTT. This codes for CSVSGTRNTEAFF.

This sequence joins TRBV2 and TRBJ2-3, with 11 bases aligning to TRBD2. This CDR3 contains 16 residues. The germline V gene encodes CDR1 SNHLY and CDR2 FYNNEI. V was pared by 8 bases and J by 4 bases, with 11 bases of the junction left unmatched. CDR3 protein: CASGPIAGGRADTQYF. The CDR3 DNA reads TGTGCCAGCGGCCCTATAGCGGGAGGGCGGGCAGATACGCAGTATTTT. Full variable domain (outside the CDR3, taken from reference TRBV2 and TRBJ2-3): EPEVTQTPSHQVTQMGQEVILRCVPISNHLYFYWYRQILGQKVEFLVSFYNNEISEKSEIFDDQFSVERPDGSNFTLKIRSTKLEDSAMYFCASGPIAGGRADTQYFGPGTRLTVL.

DNA for the CDR3: TGTGCCATCAGTGTCAGCGGGGGGTCCTACAATGAGCAGTTCTTC. It is translated as CAISVSGGSYNEQFF. The chain is built from TRBV10-3 and TRBJ2-1, with 9 bases aligning to TRBD2. Germline values: CDR1 ENHRY, CDR2 SYGVKD. Trimming took 4 bases from V and 1 from J; bases not matched to a gene: 2. This CDR3 spans 15 amino acids.

This clone has just one count. The chain couples TRBV10-3 to TRBJ1-5, with TRBD1 matching over 7 bases. The V and J ends lost 6 bases and 0 bases, in that order; junction bases with no gene match: 2. Per the germline V gene, CDR1 is ENHRY and CDR2 is SYGVKD. The CDR3 runs to 14 residues. Written as DNA, the CDR3 is TGTGCCATCAGACAGGGGAATAGCAATCAGCCCCAGCATTTT. This translates into CAIRQGNSNQPQHF.

V and J are TRBV9 and TRBJ2-5; TRBD2 is a possible D gene (7 bases). This CDR3 region has 14 residues. CDR1 is SGDLS, CDR2 YYNGEE, per germline. Trimming removed 4 bases from V and 5 bases from J, with 15 bases in between. The CDR3 sequence is CASSHGGLRETQYF. CDR3 bases: TGTGCCAGCAGCCACGGGGGGCTCCGGGAGACCCAGTACTTC.

The chain uses TRBV29-1 and TRBJ1-4, with D maybe TRBD1 (5 bases). Trimming removed 0 bases at V and 10 bases at J, with 6 bases between. Germline CDR1 reads SQVTM; CDR2 reads ANQGSEA. This CDR3 is built from 11 residues. In DNA, the CDR3 is TGCAGCGTTGAAGATCAGGGAAAACTGTTTTTT. This encodes CSVEDQGKLFF.

This chain connects TRBV5-4 to TRBJ2-7, with TRBD1 matching over 9 bases. Germline values: CDR1 SGHNT, CDR2 YYREEE (reference sequence). The CDR3 runs to 15 residues. V dropped 3 bases and J dropped 5; count of bases not matched to a gene: 9. The CDR3: CASSWGGTGYNEQYF. The CDR3 DNA reads TGTGCCAGCAGCTGGGGCGGGACAGGGTACAACGAGCAGTACTTC.

The chain has TRBV27 and TRBJ1-3, with a tentative D call TRBD1 (6 bases). The CDR3 length is 13 residues. Germline V CDR1 and CDR2: MNHEY, SMNVEV (reference sequence). The germline V and J ends were trimmed by 6 bases and 6 bases, with 12 bases remaining between them. CDR3 region: CASSPGTPNTIYF. The CDR3 DNA is TGTGCCAGCAGCCCCGGGACACCAAACACCATATATTTT.

The chain recombines TRBV9 with TRBJ1-1; 9 bases are a match to TRBD1. Germline CDR1 is SGDLS and CDR2 is YYNGEE. Losses at the gene ends were 4 bases for V and 1 base for J; bases not matched to a gene: 2. The CDR3 covers 14 residues. The CDR3 is CASSSTGGNTEAFF. The CDR3 region has the DNA TGTGCCAGCAGCTCGACAGGGGGGAACACTGAAGCTTTCTTT.

The rearrangement uses TRBV11-2 and TRBJ2-5; the match to TRBD2 covers 7 bases. Trimming cost V 6 bases and J 5 bases; bases outside gene matches: 6. CDR1 is SGHAT and CDR2 is FQNNGV in the germline V gene. The CDR3 is 13 residues long. CDR3 sequence reads: CASRVTGRETQYF. Here the CDR3 DNA reads TGTGCCAGCAGGGTAACCGGGAGGGAGACCCAGTACTTC.

The rearrangement joins TRBV4-2 to TRBJ2-7, with a tentative D call TRBD1 (5 bases). The CDR3 spans 16 residues. Germline CDR1 and CDR2: LGHNA and YNFKEQ. Trimming removed 0 bases from V and 2 bases from J, with 14 bases in between. CDR3 sequence reads: CASSQEGLSQAYEQYF. CDR3 nucleotides: TGTGCCAGCAGCCAAGAGGGCTTATCACAGGCCTACGAGCAGTACTTC.

V usage is TRBV24-1 and J usage is TRBJ2-3, with TRBD2 identical over 13 bases. Germline V CDR1 and CDR2: KGHDR, SFDVKD. J lost 0 bases, V lost 11 bases, and 16 bases had no gene match. CDR3 size: 19 residues. The CDR3 loop reads CASSPHRGLAGPSTDTQYF. The CDR3 bases are TGTGCCAGCTCCCCTCATCGGGGACTAGCGGGACCTAGCACAGATACGCAGTATTTT.

The table lists this clone with a count of one. The gene calls are TRBV7-9 and TRBJ1-1; unclear D gene. The germline V gene encodes CDR1 SEHNR and CDR2 FQNEAQ (reference sequence). Trimming took off 6 bases at V and 4 bases at J, with 12 bases between the two ends. This CDR3 region has 13 residues. CDR3 DNA sequence: TGTGCCAGCAGTGTCCCCTACAGCACTGAAGCTTTCTTT. Residues: CASSVPYSTEAFF.

This clone was detected a few times. The chain employs TRBV23-1 and TRBJ1-2; D is uncertain. TRBV23-1 is assigned to the ORF class and has an uncertain function. The CDR3 has 13 amino acids. Between the trimmed V and J ends, which lost 4 bases and 4 bases, there was a span of 10 bases. The CDR3 reads CASSPGCAYGYTF. The CDR3 bases are TGCGCCAGCAGTCCTGGCTGTGCCTATGGCTACACCTTC.

This clone showed up just a few times. The chain couples TRBV19 to TRBJ2-1; no clear D. Looked up from germline, CDR1 is LNHDA and CDR2 is SQIVND (reference sequence). The CDR3 has 15 amino acids. V lost 3 bases, J lost 2 bases, and 11 bases lay in between. CDR3 in amino acids: CASSIYSPAYNEQFF. The CDR3 coding sequence is TGTGCCAGTAGTATTTACAGCCCAGCCTACAATGAGCAGTTCTTC.

CDR3 protein: CASSPPVSTGLLEQYF. CDR3 sequence (DNA): TGTGCCAGCTCACCACCGGTGAGTACAGGGCTCCTCGAGCAGTACTTC. This rearrangement joins TRBV18 to TRBJ2-7; tentative D call: TRBD1 (6 bases). Germline lookup yields CDR1 KGHSH and CDR2 LQKENI. V was cut by 0 bases and J by 6 bases, with 18 bases left in between. The length of the CDR3 is 16 residues.

This sequence joins TRBV4-1 and TRBJ2-1; a possible D gene is TRBD2 (7 bases). The CDR3 spans 16 residues. Germline V CDR1 and CDR2: MGHRA, YSYEKL. V lost 0 bases, J lost 6 bases, and 15 bases lay in between. CDR3 residues: CASSQEGGGVGNEQFF. The CDR3 DNA follows: TGCGCCAGCAGCCAAGAAGGAGGGGGGGTGGGCAATGAGCAGTTCTTC.

The genes are TRBV18 and TRBJ2-3; 10 bases are shared with TRBD2. Germline CDR1 reads KGHSH; CDR2 reads LQKENI. This CDR3 spans 17 amino acids. Trimming took 3 bases from V and 4 from J; bases not matched to a gene: 10. Here the CDR3 reads CASSPYMSGRAADTQYF. In nucleotides, the CDR3 is TGTGCCAGCTCACCCTATATGAGCGGGAGGGCCGCAGATACGCAGTATTTT. Full variable domain (missing parts from reference TRBV18 and TRBJ2-3): NAGVMQNPRHLVRRRGQEARLRCSPMKGHSHVYWYRQLPEEGLKFMVYLQKENIIDESGMPKERFSAEFPKEGPSILRIQQVVRGDSAAYFCASSPYMSGRAADTQYFGPGTRLTVL.